This TCR beta chain was recorded in a study of CD8+ T cells in alopecia areata. RNA was extracted and reverse transcribed into cDNA as the sequencing template. Produced via immunoSEQ multiplex PCR; TCRdb's table is partial and in-frame only. The sample has some 200,000 clones; nearly 60% are singletons. Treatment meaning: oral pan-JAK inhibitor, 5-10 mg twice daily. Study results and limitations: The study found tofacitinib significantly decreased scalp clonality and expanded CD8+ clones among the top 100.

Note on this clone: The antigen remains unidentified.

The CDR3 is 13 amino acids. From germline, CDR1 is LNHDA and CDR2 SQIVND (reference sequence). V was trimmed by 7 bases and J by 2 bases, leaving 6 bases between them. Sequencing was performed on CD4+ T cells sorted from blood, taken at week 24, from a patient treated with tofacitinib. The chain uses TRBV19 and TRBJ2-6, with D unresolved. The sequence was obtained from a human donor with alopecia areata. The CDR3 is CASTETGANVLTF. The CDR3 nucleotides read TGTGCCAGTACCGAAACTGGGGCCAACGTCCTGACTTTC.